This TCR beta chain emerged from a study of blood T cell repertoires in COVID-19. The CDR3 contains 16 residues. Germline trimming cut 1 base from V and 4 bases from J; bases unmatched to any gene: 5. Germline-derived CDR1 and CDR2 are WNHNN and SYGVQD (reference sequence). Original handling: Amplification of reference gene primers was used by the study to estimate nucleated cell counts. The table came from immunoSEQ multiplex PCR; TCRdb's copy has only in-frame clones and leaves some out. That table supplies the V and J calls and clone size; D and trimming were determined from the DNA. This sample has 45,000 to 65,000 clones, with 88% found just once.

This clonotype was obtained from a human donor in a cohort sampled during active COVID-19. The specimen was peripheral blood. J is TRBJ2-1 and V is TRBV10-1, with 9 bases identical to TRBD1. The CDR3 DNA reads as TGCGCCAGCAGTGAGTTCCGGGACAGGGCTTACAATGAGCAGTTCTTC. Its protein is CASSEFRDRAYNEQFF.